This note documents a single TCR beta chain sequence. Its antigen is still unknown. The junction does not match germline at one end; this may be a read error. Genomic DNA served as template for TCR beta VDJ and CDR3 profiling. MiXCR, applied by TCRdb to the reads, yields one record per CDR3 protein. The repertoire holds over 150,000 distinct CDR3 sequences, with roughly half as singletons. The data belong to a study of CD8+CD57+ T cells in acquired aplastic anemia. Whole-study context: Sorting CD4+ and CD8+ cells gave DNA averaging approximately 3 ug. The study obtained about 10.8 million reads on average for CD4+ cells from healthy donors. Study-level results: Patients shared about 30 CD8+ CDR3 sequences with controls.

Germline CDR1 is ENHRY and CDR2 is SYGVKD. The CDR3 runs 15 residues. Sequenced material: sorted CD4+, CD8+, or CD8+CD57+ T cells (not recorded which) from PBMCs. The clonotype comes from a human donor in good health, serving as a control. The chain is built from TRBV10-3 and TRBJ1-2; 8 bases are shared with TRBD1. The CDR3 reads CASSPSGQGNYGYTF. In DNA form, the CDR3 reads TGTGCCAGCAGTCCCTCAGGACAGGGCAACTATGGCTACACCTTC.